This T cell receptor beta chain appears in the sequencing data of a study of T cell responses to AZD1222 COVID-19 vaccine. Trimming pared 5 bases from V and 3 bases from J, leaving 11 bases between. This CDR3 spans 14 amino acids. Germline V CDR1 and CDR2: LNHDA, SQIVND (reference sequence). Method: immunoSEQ multiplex PCR; TCRdb's copy keeps in-frame clones and lacks some. Of over 100,000 clones in the sample, roughly 84% are singletons; the top ten hold about 15%. This receptor was identified in an adult in good health. V and J are TRBV19 and TRBJ2-4; no clear D. Here the sequenced sample was peripheral blood, taken on day 0 of AZD1222 vaccination. The CDR3 nucleotides are TGTGCCAGTAGTCACCAGCAGATCAAAAACATTCAGTACTTC. It encodes CASSHQQIKNIQYF.